The 25 T cell receptor beta chains below all came from one sample that was sequenced in a study of human T cells and chemical hapten exposure. The time point was: pre-sensitization, week 0. The treatment is: therapeutic diphenylcyclopropenone sensitization with weekly scalp DPC. TCRdb itself ran the RACE reads through MiXCR, one entry per CDR3 protein. The table lists more than 80,000 distinct CDR3 sequences, 12% of them singletons. The sequenced sample was whole blood, obtained in connection with sensitization to the hapten diphenylcyclopropenone (DPC). These receptors came from a woman aged 50 to 60 with alopecia areata. Some clones in this sample may be carry-over from other donors' samples.

This clonotype was counted at least ten times. The chain's CDR3 is CASSFNRYVTNTEAFF. CDR3 nucleotides: TGTGCCAGCAGTTTTAACAGATACGTTACGAACACTGAAGCTTTCTTT. The chain is built from TRBV12-3 or TRBV12-4 and TRBJ1-1; no reliable D call. The CDR3 is 16 amino acids. V was clipped by 3 bases and J by 1 base, with 15 bases between them.

This chain links TRBV7-2 with TRBJ2-4, with D tentatively TRBD2 (5 bases). Germline loops: CDR1 SGHTA, CDR2 FQGNSA. V was cut by 3 bases and J by 10 bases, with 19 bases left in between. This CDR3 comprises 15 residues. CDR3 sequence (DNA): TGTGCCAGCAGCTTTAGCCCGCAAACCGGGGAAATTCAGTACTTC. Amino acid sequence: CASSFSPQTGEIQYF.

The CDR3 region is CSARLAGIGELFF. Written as DNA, the CDR3 is TGCAGTGCTCGACTAGCGGGGATCGGGGAGCTGTTTTTT. The chain combines TRBV20-1 with TRBJ2-2, with TRBD2 matching over 11 bases. Trimming cost V 5 bases and J 7 bases; bases outside gene matches: 3. The CDR3 is made up of 13 amino acids. The germline CDR1 and CDR2 sequences are DFQATT and SNEGSKA (reference sequence).

The V call is TRBV7-2, the J call TRBJ1-6; D ambiguous. CDR3 size: 14 residues. Deletions cut 3 bases from V and 5 bases from J, with 8 bases between. Germline V lookup: CDR1 SGHTA, CDR2 FQGNSA. Written as DNA, the CDR3 is TGTGCCAGCAGCTTGGAACGGAATAATTCACCCCTCCACTTT. Protein product: CASSLERNNSPLHF.

This clonotype showed up just a few times. This chain joins TRBV7-9 and TRBJ1-6; D gene unclear. Germline V gives CDR1 SEHNR, CDR2 FQNEAQ (reference sequence). The V and J ends lost 1 base and 9 bases respectively, with 7 bases between them. This CDR3 comprises 13 residues. The CDR3 sequence: CASSLVAISPLHF. For the CDR3, the DNA is TGTGCCAGCAGCTTAGTAGCCATTTCACCCCTCCACTTT. Using reference TRBV7-9 and TRBJ1-6 for the parts outside the CDR3, the full variable domain is DTGVSQNPRHKITKRGQNVTFRCDPISEHNRLYWYRQTLGQGPEFLTYFQNEAQLEKSRLLSDRFSAERPKGSFSTLEIQRTEQGDSAMYLCASSLVAISPLHFGNGTRLTVT.

This clonotype was picked up a small number of times. This CDR3 reads CASSLGEFLNIQYF. The DNA for the CDR3 is TGTGCCAGCAGTTTGGGGGAGTTCTTAAACATTCAGTACTTC. V is TRBV12-3 or TRBV12-4 and J is TRBJ2-4; perhaps D is TRBD1 or TRBD2 (5 bases each). The CDR3 spans 14 residues. Trimming cost V 3 bases and J 6 bases, with 12 bases left between them.

CDR3 sequence: CASSHGRLTRGSGGTQYF. In DNA form, the CDR3 reads TGTGCCAGCAGCCATGGCCGGCTGACCAGGGGATCGGGGGGGACCCAGTACTTC. V gene TRBV7-8 combines with J gene TRBJ2-5, with a possible D match to TRBD2 (7 bases). The CDR3 is 18 residues long. CDR1 SGHVS and CDR2 FQNEAQ come from the germline V gene. Trimming shortened V by 5 bases and J by 7 bases, and 29 bases separated the two germline ends.

This clonotype was counted between two and nine times. The chain employs TRBV12-3 or TRBV12-4 and TRBJ2-7; D gene uncertain. V lost 3 bases and J 3 bases, leaving 12 bases between the germline ends. CDR3 length equals 14 residues. In nucleotides, the CDR3 is TGTGCCAGCAGTTTTTCACCCTTAGTCTACGAGCAGTACTTC. Translated, it gives CASSFSPLVYEQYF.

This clonotype was counted a few times. The chain is built from TRBV7-9 and TRBJ1-6; 11 bases are a match to TRBD1. The CDR3 extends over 16 amino acids. Trimming at V came to 3 bases and at J to 13 bases, leaving 11 bases not matched to a gene. Germline V lookup: CDR1 SEHNR, CDR2 FQNEAQ (reference sequence). The DNA of the CDR3 is TGTGCCAGCAGCTTCCACACCGGGACAGGGGGTTCGCCCCTCCACTTT. It is translated as CASSFHTGTGGSPLHF.

This clonotype was found many times. The chain uses TRBV20-1 and TRBJ1-5; tentatively, D is TRBD1 (6 bases). V dropped 4 bases and J dropped 2 bases, with 15 bases sitting between them. This CDR3 contains 15 residues. CDR1 and CDR2 from the germline V gene are DFQATT and SNEGSKA (reference sequence). CDR3 loop: CSANRRGEGNQPQHF. The CDR3 region has the DNA TGCAGTGCTAACCGCAGGGGAGAGGGCAATCAGCCCCAGCATTTT.

The chain links TRBV28 to TRBJ2-3; D is perhaps TRBD1 or TRBD2 (5 bases each). The CDR3 totals 14 residues. Germline V gives CDR1 MDHEN, CDR2 SYDVKM. Trimming cost V 2 bases and J 1 base, with 7 bases left between them. As DNA, the CDR3 is TGTGCCAGCAGTTTAGTGGGGGGCACAGATACGCAGTATTTT. It translates to CASSLVGGTDTQYF.

This clonotype was counted at least ten times. For the CDR3, the DNA is TGCAGTGCTGCAAGGACTAGCGGGGGCCAGAGCACAGATACGCAGTATTTT. This encodes CSAARTSGGQSTDTQYF. This chain joins TRBV20-1 and TRBJ2-3; TRBD2 agrees at 13 bases. J lost 0 bases, V lost 5 bases, and 8 bases had no gene match. Germline values: CDR1 DFQATT, CDR2 SNEGSKA (reference sequence). This CDR3 has 17 amino acids.

V gene TRBV5-1 combines with J gene TRBJ2-2, with D maybe TRBD2 (6 bases). CDR1 SGHRS and CDR2 YFSETQ come from the germline V gene. This CDR3 spans 15 amino acids. V gave up 2 bases and J gave up 4 bases, with 12 bases separating them. In DNA, the CDR3 is TGCGCCAGCAGCTTCTCTAGCGTACTCACCGGGGAGCTGTTTTTT. Residues: CASSFSSVLTGELFF. Filled out from reference TRBV5-1 and TRBJ2-2, the complete variable domain reads KAGVTQTPRYLIKTRGQQVTLSCSPISGHRSVSWYQQTPGQGLQFLFEYFSETQRNKGNFPGRFSGRQFSNSRSEMNVSTLELGDSALYLCASSFSSVLTGELFFGEGSRLTVL.

At least ten counts were recorded for this clonotype. The chain employs TRBV11-2 and TRBJ1-3; D gene unclear. This CDR3 is 16 amino acids long. V was pared by 3 bases and J by 0 bases, with 12 bases between. Looked up from germline, CDR1 is SGHAT and CDR2 is FQNNGV. This chain's CDR3 is CASSLLWARSGNTIYF. CDR3 sequence (DNA): TGTGCCAGCAGCTTGTTGTGGGCCCGCTCTGGAAACACCATATATTTT.

This clonotype appeared many times. This chain joins TRBV3-1 and TRBJ2-5; 12 nucleotides align to TRBD1. The germline V gene encodes CDR1 LGHDT and CDR2 YNNKEL (reference sequence). The V segment lost 4 bases and the J segment 6 bases; nucleotides outside the gene matches: 3. The CDR3 covers 14 residues. The chain's CDR3 is CASSRDRGPKTQYF. The CDR3 DNA reads as TGTGCCAGCAGCCGGGACAGGGGGCCGAAGACCCAGTACTTC.

The genes are TRBV27 and TRBJ2-3; D gene uncertain. This CDR3 region has 12 residues. Deletions cut 5 bases from V and 6 bases from J, with 9 bases between. Germline CDR1 is MNHEY and CDR2 is SMNVEV (reference sequence). The CDR3 is CASSRQYDTQYF. The DNA of the CDR3 is TGTGCCAGCAGTCGTCAATACGATACGCAGTATTTT.

This clonotype was seen a handful of times. This sequence joins TRBV11-2 and TRBJ2-7; 8 nucleotides line up with TRBD1. The CDR3 sequence is 15 residues long. V lost 5 bases to trimming and J lost 4 bases; unmatched junction nucleotides: 10. Germline V lookup: CDR1 SGHAT, CDR2 FQNNGV. DNA for the CDR3: TGTGCCAGCAGCCGATCAGGGGGCCCCTCTTACGAGCAGTACTTC. It translates to CASSRSGGPSYEQYF.

The genes are TRBV12-3 or TRBV12-4 and TRBJ2-5; tentatively, D is TRBD2 (5 bases). This CDR3 contains 13 residues. V shed 4 bases and J shed 5 bases, with 11 bases lying between them. For the CDR3, the DNA is TGTGCCAGCAGTTCCGACTACAAGGAGACCCAGTACTTC. It is translated as CASSSDYKETQYF.

This clonotype was counted a few times. The chain carries TRBV28 and TRBJ2-7; no firm D call. Germline lookup yields CDR1 MDHEN and CDR2 SYDVKM. This CDR3 is built from 13 residues. Trimming took off 10 bases at V and 0 bases at J, with 13 bases between the two ends. CDR3 amino acids: CAIVDAASYEQYF. The CDR3 DNA reads TGTGCCATCGTGGACGCCGCCTCCTACGAGCAGTACTTC. The full variable domain, rest sourced from reference TRBV28 and TRBJ2-7, is DVKVTQSSRYLVKRTGEKVFLECVQDMDHENMFWYRQDPGLGLRLIYFSYDVKMKEKGDIPEGYSVSREKKERFSLILESASTNQTSMYLCAIVDAASYEQYFGPGTRLTVT.

CDR3 in amino acids: CASSFAETYEQYF. The CDR3 DNA follows: TGTGCCAGCAGTTTTGCGGAGACCTACGAGCAGTACTTC. This rearrangement joins TRBV27 to TRBJ2-7; the D is unclear. V shed 3 bases and J shed 2 bases, with 8 bases lying between them. The germline V gene encodes CDR1 MNHEY and CDR2 SMNVEV (reference sequence). This CDR3 is 13 amino acids long.

The V gene is TRBV3-1, the J gene TRBJ1-5; 10 positions match TRBD1. Germline CDR1 is LGHDT and CDR2 is YNNKEL (reference sequence). The CDR3 is 15 residues long. V dropped 4 bases and J dropped 9; count of bases not matched to a gene: 9. In nucleotides, the CDR3 is TGTGCCAGCAGCCCGGGACAGGGGATTGGTCGGCCCCAGCATTTT. It translates to CASSPGQGIGRPQHF.

This clonotype was seen more than once but under ten times. This sequence joins TRBV5-1 and TRBJ1-2, with unresolved D. The CDR3 has 15 amino acids. Germline V CDR1 and CDR2: SGHRS, YFSETQ. The germline V and J ends were trimmed by 4 bases and 4 bases, with 17 bases remaining between them. The CDR3 region is CASSPEGRTTYGYTF. Written as DNA, the CDR3 is TGCGCCAGCAGCCCGGAGGGCAGGACGACCTATGGCTACACCTTC. Full variable domain (missing parts from reference TRBV5-1 and TRBJ1-2): KAGVTQTPRYLIKTRGQQVTLSCSPISGHRSVSWYQQTPGQGLQFLFEYFSETQRNKGNFPGRFSGRQFSNSRSEMNVSTLELGDSALYLCASSPEGRTTYGYTFGSGTRLTVV.

This clonotype was picked up a small number of times. V usage is TRBV5-4 and J usage is TRBJ1-2, with 7 bases that match TRBD1. CDR1 SGHNT and CDR2 YYREEE come from the germline V gene (reference sequence). CDR3 length: 21 amino acids. J lost 0 bases, V lost 4 bases, and 24 bases had no gene match. In nucleotides, the CDR3 is TGTGCCAGCAGCGGGGGACAGAGGTTACGGAACCAACGGTGGGCTAACTATGGCTACACCTTC. Its protein product is CASSGGQRLRNQRWANYGYTF. The whole variable domain, remainder taken from reference TRBV5-4 and TRBJ1-2, is ETGVTQSPTHLIKTRGQQVTLRCSSQSGHNTVSWYQQALGQGPQFIFQYYREEENGRGNFPPRFSGLQFPNYSSELNVNALELDDSALYLCASSGGQRLRNQRWANYGYTFGSGTRLTVV.

This clonotype was counted only a few times. The chain combines TRBV2 with TRBJ2-1; 11 nucleotides match TRBD2. Germline values: CDR1 SNHLY, CDR2 FYNNEI. The CDR3 sequence is 15 residues long. The V and J ends lost 6 bases and 4 bases, in that order; junction bases with no gene match: 5. CDR3 coding DNA: TGTGCCAGCAGGACCGGGACTAGCGGTTACAATGAGCAGTTCTTC. Translated: CASRTGTSGYNEQFF. Supplemented by reference TRBV2 and TRBJ2-1, the full variable domain reads EPEVTQTPSHQVTQMGQEVILRCVPISNHLYFYWYRQILGQKVEFLVSFYNNEISEKSEIFDDQFSVERPDGSNFTLKIRSTKLEDSAMYFCASRTGTSGYNEQFFGPGTRLTVL.

This clonotype was counted at least ten times. This rearrangement joins TRBV7-8 to TRBJ1-3, with TRBD1 identical over 8 bases. CDR1 SGHVS and CDR2 FQNEAQ come from the germline V gene. The CDR3 loop spans 18 amino acids. Unmatched junction bases numbered 16, after V lost 6 bases and J lost 3 bases. The DNA for the CDR3 is TGTGCCAGCAGTATGGACAGGGCCCTTGGATGGGTTGGAAACACCATATATTTT. This gives the protein CASSMDRALGWVGNTIYF.